Listed here are 21 T cell receptor beta chains from one sample, sequenced in a study of T cell responses to AZD1222 COVID-19 vaccine. Profiled with immunoSEQ multiplex PCR; TCRdb holds only in-frame clones, not every one. The sample has 95,000 to 150,000 clones; about 90% are singletons. The sequenced sample was peripheral blood, obtained 28 days after the second AZD1222 dose. All receptors derive from an adult who received the AZD1222 COVID-19 vaccine.

The V call is TRBV10-1, the J call TRBJ2-1, with 7 bases that match TRBD1. V was clipped by 2 bases and J by 7 bases; unmatched bases: 5. CDR1 and CDR2 from the germline V gene are WNHNN and SYGVQD (reference sequence). The CDR3 is 14 residues long. In DNA, the CDR3 is TGCGCCAGCAGTGAGAGGACAGGCTTGAATGAGCAGTTCTTC. It specifies CASSERTGLNEQFF.

The J gene is TRBJ2-3, the V gene TRBV6-6; no reliable D call. Trimming shortened V by 4 bases and J by 2 bases, and 4 bases separated the two germline ends. Germline V gene sequence: CDR1 MNHNY, CDR2 SVGAGI (reference sequence). This CDR3 is 12 amino acids long. CDR3 bases: TGTGCCAGCAGTTCCCCCACAGATACGCAGTATTTT. It encodes CASSSPTDTQYF.

The chain has TRBV10-3 and TRBJ1-3, with TRBD1 matching 7 bases. V was pared by 4 bases and J by 0 bases, with 9 bases of the junction left unmatched. This CDR3 contains 17 residues. Germline CDR1 is ENHRY and CDR2 is SYGVKD. The CDR3: CAISVGPQGGSGNTIYF. CDR3 sequence (DNA): TGTGCCATCAGTGTTGGCCCGCAGGGGGGCTCTGGAAACACCATATATTTT.

J is TRBJ1-1 and V is TRBV5-1; 10 bases map to TRBD1. There are 16 residues in the CDR3. Losses at the gene ends were 0 bases for V and 5 bases for J; bases not matched to a gene: 7. CDR1 and CDR2 from the germline V gene are SGHRS and YFSETQ. CDR3 sequence reads: CASSLGQGARRTEAFF. The CDR3 DNA follows: TGCGCCAGCAGCTTGGGACAGGGGGCTCGGAGGACTGAAGCTTTCTTT. The variable domain in full, with the rest retrieved from reference TRBV5-1 and TRBJ1-1, is KAGVTQTPRYLIKTRGQQVTLSCSPISGHRSVSWYQQTPGQGLQFLFEYFSETQRNKGNFPGRFSGRQFSNSRSEMNVSTLELGDSALYLCASSLGQGARRTEAFFGQGTRLTVV.

The chain links TRBV23-1 to TRBJ2-1; the match to TRBD2 covers 7 bases. TRBV23-1 is an ORF for which the function is uncertain. V shed 4 bases and J 7 bases; nucleotides not matched to a gene: 10. The CDR3 covers 15 residues. The CDR3 DNA is TGCGCCAGCAGTCTTCCAGGGAGGGACTGGAATGAGCAGTTCTTC. Protein product: CASSLPGRDWNEQFF.

The V gene is TRBV3-1 (or the pseudogene TRBV3-2), the J gene TRBJ2-7; 7 bases line up with TRBD1. This CDR3 is 16 amino acids long. J was trimmed by 2 bases and V by 4 bases; bases with no gene match: 11. The germline CDR1 and CDR2 sequences are LGHDT and YNNKEL (reference sequence). The CDR3 bases are TGTGCCAGCAGCCCCCTCCCGGGACAGTCTACCTACGAGCAGTACTTC. Protein product: CASSPLPGQSTYEQYF.

The chain uses TRBV14 and TRBJ2-5; D is possibly TRBD2 (5 bases). The V end lost 0 bases, the J end lost 0 bases, and 14 bases lay between the germline ends. The CDR3 consists of 17 residues. Germline V gene data show CDR1 as SGHDN and CDR2 as FVKESK. CDR3 bases: TGTGCCAGCAGCCAAGATAGGAGAGGGAGCAACCAAGAGACCCAGTACTTC. The encoded protein is CASSQDRRGSNQETQYF.

About this clone itself: A read error may produce the germline difference seen at one junction end. The V gene is TRBV7-7, the J gene TRBJ2-3; TRBD1 aligns across 8 bases. Germline V CDR1 and CDR2: SSHAT, FNYEAQ (reference sequence). The CDR3 sequence is 14 residues long. CDR3 nucleotide sequence: TGTGCTAGCAGCTCTGGACAGGGACTAGATACGCAGTATTTT. The encoded protein is CASSSGQGLDTQYF.

The rearrangement links TRBV12-3 or TRBV12-4 to TRBJ1-2; TRBD1 matches 9 bases. V dropped 6 bases and J dropped 8; count of bases not matched to a gene: 7. The CDR3 is 13 amino acids. CDR3 bases: TGTGCCAGCAGACCCCTAGGACAGGGGGGCTACACCTTC. It codes for CASRPLGQGGYTF.

Only one count was recorded for this clone. The DNA for the CDR3 is TGTGCCACTAAGGGAGGGGGCCATCAGCCCCAGCATTTT. Translated, it gives CATKGGGHQPQHF. The chain is built from TRBV2 and TRBJ1-5; TRBD1 matches at 7 bases. Unmatched junction bases numbered 8, after V lost 10 bases and J lost 5 bases. CDR3 length equals 13 residues. The germline gives CDR1 SNHLY, CDR2 FYNNEI.

This chain uses TRBV18 with TRBJ1-1; the match to TRBD1 covers 10 bases. With V trimmed by 6 bases and J by 4 bases, 11 bases remained unmatched. CDR1 KGHSH and CDR2 LQKENI come from the germline V gene. This CDR3 has 16 amino acids. CDR3 coding DNA: TGTGCCAGCTCGCCCTTCCCGACAGGGGGCAGCACTGAAGCTTTCTTT. Residues: CASSPFPTGGSTEAFF.

The chain employs TRBV19 and TRBJ2-1; TRBD2 matches 7 bases. CDR3 length equals 15 residues. The ends lost 5 bases at V and 9 bases at J; junction bases unmatched: 13. The germline V gene encodes CDR1 LNHDA and CDR2 SQIVND (reference sequence). CDR3 nucleotide sequence: TGTGCCAGTAGTCCCATCCGCGGGAGTTCCGGTGAGCAGTTCTTC. It yields the protein CASSPIRGSSGEQFF. The entire variable domain, with the rest obtained from reference TRBV19 and TRBJ2-1, is as follows: DGGITQSPKYLFRKEGQNVTLSCEQNLNHDAMYWYRQDPGQGLRLIYYSQIVNDFQKGDIAEGYSVSREKKESFPLTVTSAQKNPTAFYLCASSPIRGSSGEQFFGPGTRLTVL.

This chain joins TRBV5-1 and TRBJ2-7, with 10 bases matching TRBD1. The germline CDR1 and CDR2 sequences are SGHRS and YFSETQ. V lost 4 bases, J lost 2 bases, and 6 bases stayed unmatched. The CDR3 contains 15 residues. The CDR3 here is CASSPRDRGAYEQYF. The CDR3 coding sequence is TGCGCCAGCAGCCCCCGGGACAGGGGCGCCTACGAGCAGTACTTC.

The gene calls are TRBV7-9 and TRBJ1-1, with unresolved D. The CDR3 consists of 13 residues. Trimming removed 2 bases at V and 11 bases at J, with 15 bases between. Germline V lookup: CDR1 SEHNR, CDR2 FQNEAQ (reference sequence). The CDR3 region is CASSLWAAGGAFF. The CDR3 DNA follows: TGTGCCAGCAGCTTATGGGCAGCCGGCGGGGCTTTCTTT.

This chain joins TRBV27 and TRBJ1-1; 9 bases fit TRBD1. With 1 base clipped from V and 0 bases from J, the junction kept 12 bases outside the gene matches. Per germline, CDR1 MNHEY and CDR2 SMNVEV (reference sequence). The CDR3 extends over 19 amino acids. The CDR3 loop reads CASSLLSRGGQGLNTEAFF. In nucleotides, the CDR3 is TGTGCCAGCAGTTTATTATCGCGTGGGGGACAGGGCTTGAACACTGAAGCTTTCTTT.

This clone has a single count. The chain couples TRBV10-2 to TRBJ1-6, with a tentative D call TRBD1 (6 bases). The CDR3 runs to 14 residues. Trimming removed 6 bases at V and 5 bases at J, with 11 bases between. Germline assignment: CDR1 WSHSY and CDR2 SAAADI. CDR3 in DNA: TGCGCCAGCAGCCGGGACACAGATAATTCACCCCTCCACTTT. It codes for CASSRDTDNSPLHF.

This sequence joins TRBV7-2 and TRBJ1-4; 9 bases are a match to TRBD1. Germline-derived CDR1 and CDR2 are SGHTA and FQGNSA. Losses at the gene ends were 4 bases for V and 6 bases for J; bases not matched to a gene: 3. The CDR3 contains 14 residues. In nucleotides, the CDR3 is TGTGCCAGCAGCTCGGACAGGGGAGATGAAAAACTGTTTTTT. It codes for CASSSDRGDEKLFF.

The chain joins TRBV28 to TRBJ1-5; D gene uncertain. The CDR3 has 16 amino acids. From germline, CDR1 is MDHEN and CDR2 SYDVKM. Trimming stripped 2 bases from V and 3 bases from J, with 14 bases between. CDR3 residues: CASSLISLKNNQPQHF. DNA for the CDR3: TGTGCCAGCAGTTTAATCTCCCTGAAAAACAATCAGCCCCAGCATTTT.

This chain uses TRBV11-2 with TRBJ2-7; 10 nucleotides match TRBD1. The CDR3 length is 15 residues. From germline, CDR1 is SGHAT and CDR2 FQNNGV. Germline trimming cut 5 bases from V and 3 bases from J; bases unmatched to any gene: 7. The CDR3 sequence is CASSTDRGRYYEQYF. DNA for the CDR3: TGTGCCAGCAGCACAGACAGGGGGCGTTACTACGAGCAGTACTTC.

The chain couples TRBV18 to TRBJ2-1; 10 nucleotides line up with TRBD2. CDR1 and CDR2 (germline): KGHSH, LQKENI. This CDR3 is built from 13 residues. Trimming at V came to 5 bases and at J to 9 bases, leaving 4 bases not matched to a gene. The CDR3 spells CASSASSGSEQFF. In nucleotides, the CDR3 is TGTGCCAGCTCAGCGTCTAGCGGGAGTGAGCAGTTCTTC.

V usage is TRBV12-5 and J usage is TRBJ2-2; D is perhaps TRBD2 (5 bases). Looked up from germline, CDR1 is LGHNT and CDR2 is FRNRAP. The CDR3 is made up of 15 amino acids. The V end was cut by 1 base, the J end by 5 bases, with 11 bases between. CDR3 nucleotides: TGTGCTAGTGGTTTGGGCGCCGGAGGAACCGGGGAGCTGTTTTTT. It translates to CASGLGAGGTGELFF.